This T cell receptor (beta chain) was identified in a study of cytomegalovirus exposure and HLA in healthy donors. J gave up 2 bases and V 8 bases, and 4 bases lay outside the gene matches. Looked up from germline, CDR1 is MNHEY and CDR2 is SMNVEV (reference sequence). This CDR3 has 13 residues. Only a few counts were recorded for this clone. With 60 Vbeta and 13 Jbeta primers, the PCR was carried out. Sequenced by immunoSEQ multiplex PCR; TCRdb stores in-frame clones only, minus some. The sample holds about 210,000 clones, more than 80% seen once. Healthy bone marrow donors made up the donors. The clonotype originates from a man under 40 in good health and CMV-seronegative. The V call is TRBV27, the J call TRBJ2-3; 7 nucleotides align to TRBD1. Sample: PBMCs. CDR3 DNA: TGTGCCAGCTGGGACAGACACACAGATACGCAGTATTTT. It yields the protein CASWDRHTDTQYF.